These T cell receptor beta chains were read from a single sample in a study of blood T cell repertoires in COVID-19. Clones were sequenced by immunoSEQ multiplex PCR, and TCRdb holds only the in-frame ones, with some missing. The data hold some 160,000 clones, with approximately 90% observed a single time. Sequenced material: peripheral blood. Receptors originate from a woman in her sixties or seventies with COVID-19, enrolled during active disease. Each CDR3 is given with its conserved first and last residue. Each record gives: CDR3 protein, CDR3 DNA, D gene, V gene, clone size, CDR3 length, J gene. A D gene is named only where the DNA matches it firmly. Size is stated for part of the rows, as once, few or many counts, or as a class when the clone is expanded.

CDR3: CASSQEGDGRRNSYEQYF; DNA: TGTGCCAGCAGCCAAGAAGGTGATGGTAGGAGAAACTCCTACGAGCAGTACTTC; D: NA; V: TRBV4-2; size: NA; length: 18; J: TRBJ2-7
CDR3: CASSSGQAATNYGYTF; DNA: TGTGCCAGCAGCTCAGGCCAGGCAGCCACGAACTATGGCTACACCTTC; D: NA; V: TRBV9; size: few; length: 16; J: TRBJ1-2
CDR3: CASSPPGGPPETQYF; DNA: TGTGCCAGCAGCCCCCCGGGGGGACCCCCCGAGACCCAGTACTTC; D: TRBD2; V: TRBV5-4; size: NA; length: 15; J: TRBJ2-5
CDR3: CASSLVVGAYQPQHF; DNA: TGTGCCAGCAGCTTAGTTGTGGGGGCTTATCAGCCCCAGCATTTT; D: NA; V: TRBV7-8; size: few; length: 15; J: TRBJ1-5
CDR3: CASSQDPGPYEQYF; DNA: TGTGCCAGCAGCCAAGATCCCGGTCCCTACGAGCAGTACTTC; D: NA; V: TRBV3-1/TRBV3-2; size: once; length: 14; J: TRBJ2-7
CDR3: CASSLGRQEQETQYF; DNA: TGCGCCAGCAGCTTAGGTCGGCAGGAACAAGAGACCCAGTACTTC; D: NA; V: TRBV5-1; size: NA; length: 15; J: TRBJ2-5
CDR3: CASSSIGGFGTGGSNYGYTF; DNA: TGTGCCAGCAGTTCCATTGGGGGTTTCGGGACAGGGGGTTCCAACTATGGCTACACCTTC; D: TRBD1; V: TRBV28; size: NA; length: 20; J: TRBJ1-2
CDR3: CASSSVNSPLHF; DNA: TGTGCCAGCAGCTCCGTAAATTCACCCCTCCACTTT; D: NA; V: TRBV28; size: NA; length: 12; J: TRBJ1-6
CDR3: CASSFPLGGGSYNEQFF; DNA: TGTGCCAGCAGCTTTCCTCTTGGGGGGGGTTCCTACAATGAGCAGTTCTTC; D: TRBD2; V: TRBV7-9; size: NA; length: 17; J: TRBJ2-1
CDR3: CASSQGSEAFF; DNA: TGTGCCAGCAGCCAGGGGTCTGAAGCTTTCTTT; D: NA; V: TRBV6-2/TRBV6-3; size: NA; length: 11; J: TRBJ1-1
CDR3: CASSIEVVMTEAFF; DNA: TGTGCCAGCTCTATAGAGGTGGTGATGACTGAAGCTTTCTTT; D: NA; V: TRBV18; size: NA; length: 14; J: TRBJ1-1
CDR3: CASRPRGAGGNTIYF; DNA: TGTGCCAGCAGGCCCCGGGGGGCAGGTGGAAACACCATATATTTT; D: NA; V: TRBV2; size: NA; length: 15; J: TRBJ1-3
CDR3: CATSRDAAEGNTIYF; DNA: TGTGCCACCAGCAGAGACGCGGCAGAAGGAAACACCATATATTTT; D: NA; V: TRBV15; size: NA; length: 15; J: TRBJ1-3
CDR3: CASSITGANTEAFF; DNA: TGTGCCAGTAGTATCACAGGGGCGAACACTGAAGCTTTCTTT; D: TRBD1; V: TRBV19; size: NA; length: 14; J: TRBJ1-1
CDR3: CASSEVAGGPPDTQYF; DNA: TGTGCCAGCAGTGAAGTAGCGGGGGGGCCCCCAGATACGCAGTATTTT; D: TRBD2; V: TRBV6-4; size: NA; length: 16; J: TRBJ2-3
CDR3: CASSPRTGRNEQYF; DNA: TGTGCCAGCTCACCCCGGACAGGTAGGAACGAGCAGTACTTC; D: TRBD1; V: TRBV18; size: NA; length: 14; J: TRBJ2-7
CDR3: CASSHNRLTVGANVLTF; DNA: TGTGCCAGCAGCCATAACAGGCTTACAGTAGGGGCCAACGTCCTGACTTTC; D: NA; V: TRBV3-1/TRBV3-2; size: NA; length: 17; J: TRBJ2-6
CDR3: CASSPPGANSGNTIYF; DNA: TGTGCCAGCTCACCCCCAGGGGCGAACTCTGGAAACACCATATATTTT; D: NA; V: TRBV18; size: NA; length: 16; J: TRBJ1-3
CDR3: CASSFNRGISDEQYF; DNA: TGTGCCAGCAGCTTCAACAGGGGAATATCGGACGAGCAGTACTTC; D: TRBD1; V: TRBV7-2; size: NA; length: 15; J: TRBJ2-7
CDR3: CASSLLSGGAQTQYF; DNA: TGTGCCAGCAGCCTTCTTAGCGGGGGGGCCCAGACCCAGTACTTC; D: TRBD2; V: TRBV7-2; size: NA; length: 15; J: TRBJ2-5
CDR3: CASSFTGFSGNTIYF; DNA: TGTGCCAGCAGCTTTACAGGGTTCTCTGGAAACACCATATATTTT; D: NA; V: TRBV5-8; size: NA; length: 15; J: TRBJ1-3
CDR3: CASSVSGGGKETQYF; DNA: TGTGCCAGCAGCGTTAGCGGGGGGGGAAAAGAGACCCAGTACTTC; D: TRBD2; V: TRBV9; size: NA; length: 15; J: TRBJ2-5
CDR3: CASSLVQANQPQHF; DNA: TGTGCCAGCAGTTTGGTACAGGCTAATCAGCCCCAGCATTTT; D: NA; V: TRBV28; size: NA; length: 14; J: TRBJ1-5
CDR3: CAWSQGSLNRGNQPQHF; DNA: TGTGCCTGGAGTCAGGGCTCCCTGAACAGGGGGAATCAGCCCCAGCATTTT; D: TRBD1; V: TRBV30; size: once; length: 17; J: TRBJ1-5
CDR3: CASSLRGETGLNYGYTF; DNA: TGCGCCAGCAGCTTGAGAGGAGAGACAGGCCTAAACTATGGCTACACCTTC; D: NA; V: TRBV5-1; size: NA; length: 17; J: TRBJ1-2
CDR3: CASRPRLAGRETQYF; DNA: TGTGCCAGCAGGCCGAGACTAGCGGGGAGAGAGACCCAGTACTTC; D: TRBD2; V: TRBV28; size: NA; length: 15; J: TRBJ2-5
CDR3: CASSTGTGSRSTEAFF; DNA: TGTGCCAGCAGTACCGGGACAGGGTCTAGGAGCACTGAAGCTTTCTTT; D: TRBD1; V: TRBV3-1/TRBV3-2; size: few; length: 16; J: TRBJ1-1
CDR3: CASSQTGDASSPLHF; DNA: TGTGCCAGTAGTCAGACAGGGGACGCAAGTTCACCCCTCCACTTT; D: TRBD1; V: TRBV19; size: NA; length: 15; J: TRBJ1-6
CDR3: CASSLPGQPQHF; DNA: TGTGCCAGCAGCTTACCCGGTCAGCCCCAGCATTTT; D: NA; V: TRBV7-3; size: NA; length: 12; J: TRBJ1-5
CDR3: CASSWGTGGNTGELFF; DNA: TGTGCCAGCAGCTGGGGGACAGGGGGAAACACCGGGGAGCTGTTTTTT; D: TRBD1; V: TRBV7-9; size: NA; length: 16; J: TRBJ2-2
CDR3: CAWSVFLTTAISEAFF; DNA: TGTGCCTGGAGTGTCTTTCTGACGACAGCTATTAGTGAAGCTTTCTTT; D: NA; V: TRBV30; size: NA; length: 16; J: TRBJ1-1
CDR3: CASSFPGQGVQQYF; DNA: TGTGCCAGCAGCTTCCCGGGACAGGGTGTTCAGCAGTACTTC; D: TRBD1; V: TRBV11-1; size: NA; length: 14; J: TRBJ2-7
CDR3: CAWSVGFSPTGLRGYTF; DNA: TGTGCCTGGAGTGTTGGCTTCTCCCCGACAGGACTTAGAGGCTACACCTTC; D: NA; V: TRBV30; size: once; length: 17; J: TRBJ1-2
CDR3: CASQNPDRDNQPQHF; DNA: TGTGCCAGCCAAAACCCGGACAGGGACAATCAGCCCCAGCATTTT; D: TRBD1; V: TRBV19; size: once; length: 15; J: TRBJ1-5
CDR3: CASSALSGRGGQDEQFF; DNA: TGTGCCAGCAGCGCCTTGAGCGGGCGGGGGGGCCAGGATGAGCAGTTCTTC; D: TRBD2; V: TRBV9; size: NA; length: 17; J: TRBJ2-1
CDR3: CASSRTPPSYNSPLHF; DNA: TGTGCCAGCAGCCGCACACCCCCCTCCTATAATTCACCCCTCCACTTT; D: NA; V: TRBV11-3; size: NA; length: 16; J: TRBJ1-6
CDR3: CASSLPDSATNEKLFF; DNA: TGCGCCAGCAGCTTGCCAGACAGTGCAACTAATGAAAAACTGTTTTTT; D: NA; V: TRBV5-1; size: NA; length: 16; J: TRBJ1-4